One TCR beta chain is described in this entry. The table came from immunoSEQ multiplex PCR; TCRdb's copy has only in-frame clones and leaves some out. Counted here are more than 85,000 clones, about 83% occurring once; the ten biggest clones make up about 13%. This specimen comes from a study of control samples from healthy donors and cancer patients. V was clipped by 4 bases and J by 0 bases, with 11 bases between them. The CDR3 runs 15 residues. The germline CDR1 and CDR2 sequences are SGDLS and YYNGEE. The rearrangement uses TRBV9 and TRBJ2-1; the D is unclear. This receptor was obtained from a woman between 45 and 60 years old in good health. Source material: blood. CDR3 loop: CASSLDMSSYNEQFF. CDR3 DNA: TGTGCCAGCAGCTTAGATATGAGCTCCTACAATGAGCAGTTCTTC. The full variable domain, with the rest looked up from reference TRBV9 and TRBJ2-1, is DSGVTQTPKHLITATGQRVTLRCSPRSGDLSVYWYQQSLDQGLQFLIQYYNGEERAKGNILERFSAQQFPDLHSELNLSSLELGDSALYFCASSLDMSSYNEQFFGPGTRLTVL.